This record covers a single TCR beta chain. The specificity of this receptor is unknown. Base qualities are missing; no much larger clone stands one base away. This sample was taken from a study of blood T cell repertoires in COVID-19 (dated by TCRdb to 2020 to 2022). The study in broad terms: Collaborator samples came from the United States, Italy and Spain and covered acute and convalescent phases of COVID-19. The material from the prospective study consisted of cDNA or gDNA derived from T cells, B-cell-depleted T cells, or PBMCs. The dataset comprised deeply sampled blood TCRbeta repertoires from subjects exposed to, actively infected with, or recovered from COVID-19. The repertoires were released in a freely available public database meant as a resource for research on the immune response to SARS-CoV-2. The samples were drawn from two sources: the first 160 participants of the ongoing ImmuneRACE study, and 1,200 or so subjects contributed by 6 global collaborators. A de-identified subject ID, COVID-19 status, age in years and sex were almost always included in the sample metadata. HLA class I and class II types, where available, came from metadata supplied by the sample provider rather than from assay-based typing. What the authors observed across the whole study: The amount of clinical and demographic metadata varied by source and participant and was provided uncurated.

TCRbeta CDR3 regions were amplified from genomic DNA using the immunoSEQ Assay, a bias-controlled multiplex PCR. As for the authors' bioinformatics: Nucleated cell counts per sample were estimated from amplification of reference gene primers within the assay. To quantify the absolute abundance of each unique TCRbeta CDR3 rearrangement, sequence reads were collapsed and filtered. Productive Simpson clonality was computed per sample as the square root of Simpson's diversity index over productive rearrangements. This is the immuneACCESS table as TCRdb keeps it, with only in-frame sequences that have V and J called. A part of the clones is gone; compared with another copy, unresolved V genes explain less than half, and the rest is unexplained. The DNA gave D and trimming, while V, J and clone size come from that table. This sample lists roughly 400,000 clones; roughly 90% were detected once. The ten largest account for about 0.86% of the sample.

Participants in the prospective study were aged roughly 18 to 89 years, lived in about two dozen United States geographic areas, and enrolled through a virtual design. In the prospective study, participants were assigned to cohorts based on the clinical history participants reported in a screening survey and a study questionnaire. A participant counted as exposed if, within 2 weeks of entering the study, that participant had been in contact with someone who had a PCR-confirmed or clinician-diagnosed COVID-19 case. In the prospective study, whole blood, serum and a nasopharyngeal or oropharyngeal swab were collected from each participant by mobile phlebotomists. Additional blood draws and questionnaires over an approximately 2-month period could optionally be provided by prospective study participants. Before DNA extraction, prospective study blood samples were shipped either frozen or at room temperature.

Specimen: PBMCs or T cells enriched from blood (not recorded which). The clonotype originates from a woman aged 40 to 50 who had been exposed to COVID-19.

CDR3 loop: CASSFNKNTEAFF. The nucleotide sequence is TGTGCCAGCAGCTTTAACAAGAACACTGAAGCTTTCTTT. The rearrangement combines TRBV12-1 with TRBJ1-1; the table's D call, TRBD1, was not checked against the DNA. TRBV12-1 is a known pseudogene. From the cysteine up to the phenylalanine, the CDR3 has a length of 13 residues. CDR3 DNA only is kept here, 39 bases in frame from base 1.